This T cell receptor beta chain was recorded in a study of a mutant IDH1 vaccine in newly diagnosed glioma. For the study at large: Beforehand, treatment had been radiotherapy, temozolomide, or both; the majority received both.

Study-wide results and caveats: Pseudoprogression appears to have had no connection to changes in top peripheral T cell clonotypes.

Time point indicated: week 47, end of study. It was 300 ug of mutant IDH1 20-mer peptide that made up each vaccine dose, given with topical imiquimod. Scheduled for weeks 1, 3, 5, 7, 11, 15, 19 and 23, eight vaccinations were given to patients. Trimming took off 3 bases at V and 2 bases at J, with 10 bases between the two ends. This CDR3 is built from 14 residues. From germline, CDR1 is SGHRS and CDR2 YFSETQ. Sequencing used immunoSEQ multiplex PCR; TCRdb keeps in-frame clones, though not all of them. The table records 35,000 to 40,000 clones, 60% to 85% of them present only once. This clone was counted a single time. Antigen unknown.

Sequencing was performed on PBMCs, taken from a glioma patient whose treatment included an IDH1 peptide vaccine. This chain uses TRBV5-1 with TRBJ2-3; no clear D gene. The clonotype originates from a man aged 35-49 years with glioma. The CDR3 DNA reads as TGCGCCAGCAGCTACGAGCGATTCACAGATACGCAGTATTTT. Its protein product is CASSYERFTDTQYF.